This T cell receptor (beta chain) was recovered during a study of shared clonotypes between healthy human individuals. The study, taken as a whole, reports: Richness estimates generally favored naive over memory subsets. Lower generation probabilities were found for non-shared clonotypes than for those shared by all four donors.

Genomic DNA of every subset was divided equally among multiple immunoSEQ plates. In the sorted-subset replicate PCRs, around 220 ng DNA, tens of thousands of T cell genomes, was used. The protocol was immunoSEQ multiplex PCR, while the TCRdb copy is restricted to in-frame clones and leaves out a portion. Of millions of clones listed, 85% to 95% are singletons. Of note for this clone: Its antigen is not known.

CDR1 and CDR2 (germline): SGHRS, YFSETQ. The CDR3 consists of 15 residues. V shed 5 bases, J shed 5 bases, and the junction held 9 bases outside the gene matches. The V gene is TRBV5-1, the J gene TRBJ1-1, with 10 bases matching TRBD1. The TCR originated in a man aged 18 to 30 in good health. The material sequenced was naive CD4+ T cells sorted from blood. Subset indicated: CD45RA+ positively selected. CDR3 in amino acids: CASSSRTGGRTEAFF. The CDR3 region has the DNA TGCGCCAGCAGTTCGAGGACAGGGGGAAGAACTGAAGCTTTCTTT.